Below, one T cell receptor (beta chain) is given with its context. The data originate from a study of control samples from healthy donors and cancer patients. Libraries were prepared by immunoSEQ multiplex PCR; TCRdb keeps only in-frame clonotypes and omits some of them. The sample yields 82,000 or so clones, around 94% seen once. CDR3 length: 17 amino acids. Trimming at V came to 7 bases and at J to 0 bases, leaving 8 bases not matched to a gene. Germline lookup yields CDR1 LNHDA and CDR2 SQIVND (reference sequence). The chain employs TRBV19 and TRBJ2-1; 11 positions match TRBD2. The material sequenced was blood. This clonotype was sampled from a woman aged 18-29 years in good health. The CDR3 DNA reads TGTGCCAGTACCTCGGGGACTAGCGGAAGCTCCTACAATGAGCAGTTCTTC. It yields the protein CASTSGTSGSSYNEQFF. Complete variable domain (other parts from reference TRBV19 and TRBJ2-1): DGGITQSPKYLFRKEGQNVTLSCEQNLNHDAMYWYRQDPGQGLRLIYYSQIVNDFQKGDIAEGYSVSREKKESFPLTVTSAQKNPTAFYLCASTSGTSGSSYNEQFFGPGTRLTVL.